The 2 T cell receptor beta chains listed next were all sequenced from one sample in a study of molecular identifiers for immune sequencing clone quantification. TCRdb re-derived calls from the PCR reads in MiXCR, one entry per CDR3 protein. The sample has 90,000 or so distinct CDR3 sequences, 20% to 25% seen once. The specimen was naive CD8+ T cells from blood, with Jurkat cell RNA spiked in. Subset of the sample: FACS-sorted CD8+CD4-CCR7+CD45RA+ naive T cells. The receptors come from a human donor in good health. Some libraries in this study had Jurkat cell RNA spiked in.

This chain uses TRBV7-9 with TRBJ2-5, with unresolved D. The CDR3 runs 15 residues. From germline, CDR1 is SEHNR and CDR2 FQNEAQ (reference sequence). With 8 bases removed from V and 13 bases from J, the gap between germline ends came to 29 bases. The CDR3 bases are TGTGCCAGCTCCCCCATCGCCCGGGCTCAAGCGCCCCCGTACTTC. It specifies CASSPIARAQAPPYF.

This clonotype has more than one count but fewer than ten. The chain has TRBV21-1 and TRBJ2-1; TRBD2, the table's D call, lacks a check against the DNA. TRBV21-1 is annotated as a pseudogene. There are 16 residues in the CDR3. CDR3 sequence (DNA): TGTGCCAGCAGCAAAGGGGCTAGCGGGGGATACAATGAGCAGTTCTTC. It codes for CASSKGASGGYNEQFF.